Here is one T cell receptor beta chain with its context. The data derive from a study of blood T cell repertoires in COVID-19. Across the study: Material from acute and convalescent COVID-19 was sourced from the United States, Italy and Spain. Sources were T cells, B-cell-depleted T cells, or PBMCs; the material itself was cDNA or gDNA.

Allocation to cohorts depended on clinical history reported by the participants. CDR1 SGHRS and CDR2 YFSETQ come from the germline V gene. V lost 3 bases and J lost 4; bases outside the gene matches: 7. The CDR3 totals 16 residues. Clones were read by immunoSEQ multiplex PCR, and TCRdb kept only the in-frame ones, dropping some. The sample lists hundreds of thousands of clones; over 75% were seen once. The chain uses TRBV5-1 and TRBJ2-2, with 9 bases identical to TRBD1. The sample consisted of PBMCs or T cells enriched from blood (not recorded which). This TCR derives from a man between 18 and 29 years old who had recovered from COVID-19. The CDR3 is CASSYRDRVPTGELFF. The CDR3 coding sequence is TGCGCCAGCAGCTACCGGGACAGGGTCCCCACCGGGGAGCTGTTTTTT.